This note documents a single T cell receptor beta chain sequence. The antigen remains undetermined. The sample belongs to a study of T cell responses to AZD1222 COVID-19 vaccine. Points from the study as a whole: Repertoire samples came only from after the peak T cell response. Spike regions recognized by vaccine-associated CD4 TCRs spanned the protein, led by 160-218 and 743-854. Rises in breadth and depth of Spike-specific TCRs came after two AZD1222 doses. Donors were largely white British and mainly female; clonal diversity was possibly underestimated.

Trimming removed 7 bases at V and 2 bases at J, with 15 bases between. The germline V gene has CDR1 SGHNT and CDR2 YYREEE (reference sequence). The CDR3 has 15 amino acids. The assay was immunoSEQ multiplex PCR, and TCRdb's table has in-frame clones only and misses some. The repertoire holds around 100,000 clones, with 70% to 90% as singletons. The chain joins TRBV5-4 to TRBJ2-2; the D gene is possibly TRBD1 (5 bases). The clonotype originates from an adult in good health. Specimen: peripheral blood, collected on day 0 of AZD1222 vaccination. The chain's CDR3 is CASQGTQDNTGELFF. Here the CDR3 DNA reads TGTGCCAGCCAAGGAACACAGGACAACACCGGGGAGCTGTTTTTT.